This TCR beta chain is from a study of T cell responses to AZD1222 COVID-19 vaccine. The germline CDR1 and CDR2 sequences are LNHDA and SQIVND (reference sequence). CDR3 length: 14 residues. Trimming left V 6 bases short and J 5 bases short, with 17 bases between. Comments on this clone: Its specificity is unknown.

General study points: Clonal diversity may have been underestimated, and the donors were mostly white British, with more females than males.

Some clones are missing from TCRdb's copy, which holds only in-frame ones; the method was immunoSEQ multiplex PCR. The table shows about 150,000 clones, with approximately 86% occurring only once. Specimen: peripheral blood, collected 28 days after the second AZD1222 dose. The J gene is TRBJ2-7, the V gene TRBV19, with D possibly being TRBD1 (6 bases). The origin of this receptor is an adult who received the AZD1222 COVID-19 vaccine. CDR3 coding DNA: TGTGCCAGTAGCGAGACAGGCCTCCTCCACGAGCAGTACTTC. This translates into CASSETGLLHEQYF. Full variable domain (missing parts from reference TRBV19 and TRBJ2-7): DGGITQSPKYLFRKEGQNVTLSCEQNLNHDAMYWYRQDPGQGLRLIYYSQIVNDFQKGDIAEGYSVSREKKESFPLTVTSAQKNPTAFYLCASSETGLLHEQYFGPGTRLTVT.